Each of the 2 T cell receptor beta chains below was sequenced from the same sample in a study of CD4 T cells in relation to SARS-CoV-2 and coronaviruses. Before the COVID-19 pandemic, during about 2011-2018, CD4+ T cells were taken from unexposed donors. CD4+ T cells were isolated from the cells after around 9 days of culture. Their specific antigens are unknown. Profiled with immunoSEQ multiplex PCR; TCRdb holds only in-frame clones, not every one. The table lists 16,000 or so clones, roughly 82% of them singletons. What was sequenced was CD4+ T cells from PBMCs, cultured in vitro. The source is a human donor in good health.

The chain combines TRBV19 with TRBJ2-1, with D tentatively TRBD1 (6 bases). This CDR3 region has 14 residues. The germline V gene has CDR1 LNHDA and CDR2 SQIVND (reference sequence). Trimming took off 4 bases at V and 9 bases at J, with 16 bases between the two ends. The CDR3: CASSRGPSRIEQFF. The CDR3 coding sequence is TGTGCCAGTAGTAGGGGGCCTAGCCGCATTGAGCAGTTCTTC.

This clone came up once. CDR3 in amino acids: CASSAHSGNSYEQYF. CDR3 in DNA: TGTGCCAGCAGTGCCCACTCCGGAAACTCCTACGAGCAGTACTTC. The chain has TRBV28 and TRBJ2-7; D is unclear. CDR1 MDHEN and CDR2 SYDVKM come from the germline V gene. The CDR3 has 15 amino acids. The V end was cut by 5 bases, the J end by 0 bases, with 14 bases between.